Below, 9 T cell receptor beta chains from the same sample are listed, as sequenced in a study of blood T cell repertoires in COVID-19. Using immunoSEQ multiplex PCR, the repertoire was profiled, and TCRdb retains in-frame clones only, with some absent. The data contain around 150,000 clones, 82% of them singletons. Source material: PBMCs or T cells enriched from blood (not recorded which). These receptors were obtained from a man aged 50-59 years who had recovered from COVID-19.

This rearrangement joins TRBV7-2 to TRBJ1-5, with TRBD1 as a possible D gene (5 bases). CDR1 is SGHTA, CDR2 FQGNSA, per germline. The germline V and J ends were trimmed by 1 base and 6 bases, with 13 bases remaining between them. This CDR3 is 15 amino acids long. CDR3 nucleotides: TGTGCCAGCAGCTTAGGGCAGGGTCTTGGTCAGCCCCAGCATTTT. Amino acid sequence: CASSLGQGLGQPQHF.

J is TRBJ2-3 and V is TRBV7-3; D remains unclear. V was pared by 6 bases and J by 0 bases, with 4 bases between. The CDR3 is made up of 12 amino acids. The germline CDR1 and CDR2 sequences are SGHTA and FQGTGA. CDR3 residues: CASSSSTDTQYF. The CDR3 DNA is TGTGCCAGCAGTTCTAGCACAGATACGCAGTATTTT.

This clone was counted only a few times. The chain carries TRBV7-2 and TRBJ2-1; D may be TRBD2 (6 bases). V gave up 5 bases and J gave up 4 bases, with 18 bases separating them. This CDR3 is 16 amino acids long. Per germline, CDR1 SGHTA and CDR2 FQGNSA. As DNA, the CDR3 is TGTGCCAGCAGCCTGTTTTGGGGGGAGAGGTACAATGAGCAGTTCTTC. This codes for CASSLFWGERYNEQFF.

The chain is built from TRBV7-3 and TRBJ2-5, with D possibly TRBD2 on 6 matching bases. The germline V gene encodes CDR1 SGHTA and CDR2 FQGTGA. V lost 5 bases and J 5 bases, leaving 12 bases between the germline ends. The CDR3 extends over 13 amino acids. Here the CDR3 DNA reads TGTGCCAGCAGCCCGGGAGCCAGCGAGACCCAGTACTTC. It codes for CASSPGASETQYF.

V and J are TRBV3-1 (or the pseudogene TRBV3-2) and TRBJ1-5; D is possibly TRBD1 (6 bases). The CDR3 has 15 residues. V shed 3 bases and J shed 16 bases, with 25 bases lying between them. Germline V gene sequence: CDR1 LGHDT, CDR2 YNNKEL (reference sequence). CDR3: CASSQLDSRNLPTHF. CDR3 nucleotide sequence: TGTGCCAGCAGCCAGTTGGACAGCCGGAATCTCCCGACACATTTT.

The chain joins TRBV19 to TRBJ1-4; tentative D call: TRBD1 (6 bases). Trimming stripped 4 bases from V and 4 bases from J, with 13 bases between. Germline V gives CDR1 LNHDA, CDR2 SQIVND (reference sequence). The CDR3 has 15 residues. The CDR3 is CASSNKRTDNEKLFF. The CDR3 bases are TGTGCCAGTAGTAATAAGCGGACAGATAATGAAAAACTGTTTTTT.

The J gene is TRBJ2-7, the V gene TRBV6-1; a weak D match, TRBD1 (5 bases). The CDR3 runs to 16 residues. Germline CDR1 MNHNS, CDR2 SASEGT. Deletions cut 2 bases from V and 4 bases from J, with 18 bases between. CDR3 residues: CASSEPGRASKYEQYF. The CDR3 DNA is TGTGCCAGCAGTGAACCAGGGCGAGCAAGCAAGTACGAGCAGTACTTC.

V is TRBV10-2 and J is TRBJ2-5; D perhaps matches TRBD1 (5 bases). The CDR3 has 14 amino acids. V shed 0 bases and J shed 9 bases, with 14 bases lying between them. Germline V gene data show CDR1 as WSHSY and CDR2 as SAAADI. The CDR3 loop reads CASSESRGLLAQYF. The CDR3 coding sequence is TGCGCCAGCAGTGAGTCTAGGGGCCTCTTGGCCCAGTACTTC.

The chain recombines TRBV28 with TRBJ2-7; possibly TRBD2 for D (5 bases). Trimming removed 4 bases from V and 2 bases from J, with 6 bases in between. The CDR3 extends over 12 amino acids. The germline gives CDR1 MDHEN, CDR2 SYDVKM. The CDR3 DNA reads as TGTGCCAGCAGTTCCGGGACCTACGAGCAGTACTTC. Translation gives CASSSGTYEQYF.